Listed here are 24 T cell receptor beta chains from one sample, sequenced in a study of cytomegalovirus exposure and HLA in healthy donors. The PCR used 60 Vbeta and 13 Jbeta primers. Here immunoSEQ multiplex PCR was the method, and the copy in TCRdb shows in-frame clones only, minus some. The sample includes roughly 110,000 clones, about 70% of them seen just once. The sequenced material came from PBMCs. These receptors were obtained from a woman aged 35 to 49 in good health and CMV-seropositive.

The CDR3 protein is CASSPRQRGGSGNTIYF. The DNA for the CDR3 is TGTGCCAGCAGTCCCCGACAGAGAGGCGGCTCTGGAAACACCATATATTTT. The chain employs TRBV2 and TRBJ1-3, with a tentative D call TRBD1 (5 bases). This CDR3 contains 17 residues. Trimming removed 5 bases from V and 0 bases from J, with 17 bases in between. The germline V gene encodes CDR1 SNHLY and CDR2 FYNNEI.

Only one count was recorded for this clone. Here the CDR3 reads CASSLDNGGAETQYF. CDR3 sequence (DNA): TGTGCCAGCAGCTTAGACAACGGGGGGGCGGAGACCCAGTACTTC. The genes are TRBV7-9 and TRBJ2-5, with 8 bases identical to TRBD2. The CDR3 has 15 amino acids. V shed 1 base and J 5 bases; nucleotides not matched to a gene: 6. Germline assignment: CDR1 SEHNR and CDR2 FQNEAQ (reference sequence).

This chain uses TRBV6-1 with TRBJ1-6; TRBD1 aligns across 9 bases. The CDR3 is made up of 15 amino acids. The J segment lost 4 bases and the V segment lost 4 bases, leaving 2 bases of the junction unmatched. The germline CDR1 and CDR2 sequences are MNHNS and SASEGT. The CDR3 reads CASSVGQGYNSPLHF. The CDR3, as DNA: TGTGCCAGCAGTGTGGGACAGGGTTATAATTCACCCCTCCACTTT.

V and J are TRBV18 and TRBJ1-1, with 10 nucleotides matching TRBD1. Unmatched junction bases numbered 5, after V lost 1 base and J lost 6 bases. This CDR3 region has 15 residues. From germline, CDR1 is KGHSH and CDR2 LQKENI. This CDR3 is CASSPLTGGLPEAFF. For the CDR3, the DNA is TGTGCCAGCTCACCACTGACAGGGGGCCTCCCTGAAGCTTTCTTT.

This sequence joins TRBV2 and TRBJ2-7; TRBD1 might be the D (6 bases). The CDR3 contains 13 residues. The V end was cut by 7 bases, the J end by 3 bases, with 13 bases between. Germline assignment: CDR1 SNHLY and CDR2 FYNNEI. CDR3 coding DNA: TGTGCCAGCACGAGAGAAGGGGGCTACGAGCAGTACTTC. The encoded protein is CASTREGGYEQYF.

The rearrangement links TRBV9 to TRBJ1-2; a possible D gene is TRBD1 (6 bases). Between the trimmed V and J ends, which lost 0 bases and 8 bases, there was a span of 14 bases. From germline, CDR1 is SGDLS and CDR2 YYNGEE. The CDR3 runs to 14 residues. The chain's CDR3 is CASSVGSGVVGYTF. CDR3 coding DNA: TGTGCCAGCAGCGTAGGGTCAGGGGTAGTGGGCTACACCTTC.

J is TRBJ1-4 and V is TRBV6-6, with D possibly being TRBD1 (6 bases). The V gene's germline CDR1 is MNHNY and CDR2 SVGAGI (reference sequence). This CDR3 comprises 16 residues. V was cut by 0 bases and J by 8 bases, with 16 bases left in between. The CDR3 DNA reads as TGTGCCAGCAGTTACTCTGGGGGGGCCTCTGGCGAAAAACTGTTTTTT. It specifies CASSYSGGASGEKLFF.

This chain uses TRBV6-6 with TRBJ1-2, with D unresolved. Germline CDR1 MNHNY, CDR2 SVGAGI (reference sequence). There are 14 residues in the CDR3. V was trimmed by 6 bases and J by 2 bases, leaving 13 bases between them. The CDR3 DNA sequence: TGTGCCAGCAGCCGCGGCACCGGAAACTATGGCTACACCTTC. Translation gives CASSRGTGNYGYTF.

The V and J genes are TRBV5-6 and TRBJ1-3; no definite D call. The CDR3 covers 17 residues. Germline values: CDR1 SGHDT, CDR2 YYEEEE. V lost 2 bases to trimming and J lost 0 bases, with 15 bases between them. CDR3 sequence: CASSFGQFSSSGNTIYF. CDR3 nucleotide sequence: TGTGCCAGCAGCTTTGGGCAGTTCTCGAGCTCTGGAAACACCATATATTTT.

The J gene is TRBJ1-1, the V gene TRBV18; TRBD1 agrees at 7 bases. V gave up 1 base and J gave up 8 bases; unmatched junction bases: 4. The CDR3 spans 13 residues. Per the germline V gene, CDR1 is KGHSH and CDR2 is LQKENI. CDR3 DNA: TGTGCCAGCTCACCACAGGGGGCACCCGAAGCTTTCTTT. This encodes CASSPQGAPEAFF.

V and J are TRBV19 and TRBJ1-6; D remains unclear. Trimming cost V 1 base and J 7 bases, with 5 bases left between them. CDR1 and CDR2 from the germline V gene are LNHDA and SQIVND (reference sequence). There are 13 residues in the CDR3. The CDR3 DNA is TGTGCCAGTAGTATAGGACTAAATTCACCCCTCCACTTT. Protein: CASSIGLNSPLHF.

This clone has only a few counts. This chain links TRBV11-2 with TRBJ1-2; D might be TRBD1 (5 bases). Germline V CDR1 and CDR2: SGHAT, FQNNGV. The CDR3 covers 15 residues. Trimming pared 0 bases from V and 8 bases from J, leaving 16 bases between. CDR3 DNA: TGTGCCAGCAGCTTAGATCGGGGAGGGGCAATGGGCTACACCTTC. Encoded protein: CASSLDRGGAMGYTF.

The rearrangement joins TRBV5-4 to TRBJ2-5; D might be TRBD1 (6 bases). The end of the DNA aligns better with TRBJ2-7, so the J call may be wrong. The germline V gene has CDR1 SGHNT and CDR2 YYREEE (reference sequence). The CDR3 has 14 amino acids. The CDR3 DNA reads TGTGCCAGCAGCTGGGGGCAGCCGACCTACGAGCAGTACTTC. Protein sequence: CASSWGQPTYEQYF.

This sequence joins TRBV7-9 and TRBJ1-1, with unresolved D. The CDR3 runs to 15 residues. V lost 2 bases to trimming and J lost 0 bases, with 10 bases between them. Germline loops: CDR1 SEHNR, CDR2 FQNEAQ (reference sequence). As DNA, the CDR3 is TGTGCCAGCAGCTTATTCCAGTTGATGAACACTGAAGCTTTCTTT. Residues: CASSLFQLMNTEAFF.

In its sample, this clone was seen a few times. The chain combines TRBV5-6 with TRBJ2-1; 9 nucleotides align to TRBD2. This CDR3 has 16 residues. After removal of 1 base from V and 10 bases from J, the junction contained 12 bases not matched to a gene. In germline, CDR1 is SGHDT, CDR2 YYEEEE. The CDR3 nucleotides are TGTGCCAGCAGCTTGTTGGGCGGGGGGGCAAGAGGGGAGCAGTTCTTC. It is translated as CASSLLGGGARGEQFF.

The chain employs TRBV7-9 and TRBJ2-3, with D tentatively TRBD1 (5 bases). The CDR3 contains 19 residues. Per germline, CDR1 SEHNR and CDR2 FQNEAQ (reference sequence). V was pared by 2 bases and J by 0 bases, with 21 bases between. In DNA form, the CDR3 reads TGTGCCAGCAGCTTATGGGTCCCTACAGGAAAAGCTAGCACAGATACGCAGTATTTT. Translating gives CASSLWVPTGKASTDTQYF.

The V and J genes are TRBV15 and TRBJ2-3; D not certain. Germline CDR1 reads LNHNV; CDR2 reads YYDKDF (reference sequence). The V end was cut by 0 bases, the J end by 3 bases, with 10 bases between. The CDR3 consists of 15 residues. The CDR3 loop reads CATSREPFRTDTQYF. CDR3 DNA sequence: TGTGCCACCAGCAGAGAGCCCTTTAGAACAGATACGCAGTATTTT.

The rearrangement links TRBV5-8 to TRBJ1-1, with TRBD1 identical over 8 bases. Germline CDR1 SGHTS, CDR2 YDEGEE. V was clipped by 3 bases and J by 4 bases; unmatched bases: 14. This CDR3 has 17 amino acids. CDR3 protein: CASSSGGGTGFLTEAFF. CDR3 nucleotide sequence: TGTGCCAGCAGCTCTGGGGGGGGGACAGGTTTTCTCACTGAAGCTTTCTTT.

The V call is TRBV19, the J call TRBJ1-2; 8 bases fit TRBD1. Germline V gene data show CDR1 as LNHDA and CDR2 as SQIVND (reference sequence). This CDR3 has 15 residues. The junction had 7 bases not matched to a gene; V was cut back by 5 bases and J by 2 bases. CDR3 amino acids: CASSASGGSNYGYTF. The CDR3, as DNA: TGTGCCAGTAGTGCCTCAGGGGGCTCAAACTATGGCTACACCTTC.

CDR3 sequence (DNA): TGTGCCTGGACTCCCGGACAGGCGGGCTATGGCTACACCTTC. Protein product: CAWTPGQAGYGYTF. The V gene is TRBV30, the J gene TRBJ1-2, with 7 bases identical to TRBD1. With V trimmed by 4 bases and J by 4 bases, 9 bases remained unmatched. Germline-derived CDR1 and CDR2 are GTSNPN and SVGIG (reference sequence). The CDR3 has 14 residues.

The CDR3, as DNA: TGTGCCTGCCACGGGACTTCCTATGGCTACACCTTC. It translates to CACHGTSYGYTF. J is TRBJ1-2 and V is TRBV30; D might be TRBD1 (5 bases). The germline CDR1 and CDR2 sequences are GTSNPN and SVGIG (reference sequence). The CDR3 consists of 12 residues. Trimming left V 6 bases short and J 4 bases short, with 12 bases between.

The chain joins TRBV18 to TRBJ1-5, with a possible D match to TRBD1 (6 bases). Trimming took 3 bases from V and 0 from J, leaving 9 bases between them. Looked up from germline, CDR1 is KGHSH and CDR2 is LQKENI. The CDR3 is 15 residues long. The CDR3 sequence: CASSPDSNSNQPQHF. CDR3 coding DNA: TGTGCCAGCTCACCGGACAGTAATAGCAATCAGCCCCAGCATTTT.

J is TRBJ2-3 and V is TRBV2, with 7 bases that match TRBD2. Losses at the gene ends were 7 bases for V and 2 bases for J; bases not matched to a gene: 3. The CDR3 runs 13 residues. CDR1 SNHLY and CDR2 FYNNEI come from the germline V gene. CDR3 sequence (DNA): TGTGCCAGCACTAGCGGCCTCACAGATACGCAGTATTTT. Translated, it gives CASTSGLTDTQYF.

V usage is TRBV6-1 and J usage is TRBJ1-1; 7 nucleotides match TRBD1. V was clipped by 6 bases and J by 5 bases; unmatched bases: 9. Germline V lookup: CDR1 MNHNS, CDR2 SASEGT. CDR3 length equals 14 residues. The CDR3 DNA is TGTGCCAGCAGCGAACAGGGGAAGTGGACTGAAGCTTTCTTT. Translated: CASSEQGKWTEAFF.